The next 14 T cell receptor beta chains were all read from a single sample in a study of cytomegalovirus exposure and HLA in healthy donors. In the PCR, 60 Vbeta and 13 Jbeta primers were used. Sequenced by immunoSEQ multiplex PCR; TCRdb stores in-frame clones only, minus some. The data hold roughly 59,000 clones, with 68% observed a single time. Material: PBMCs. The receptors stem from a middle-aged man in good health and CMV-seropositive.

The chain has TRBV6-5 and TRBJ2-5, with D possibly matching TRBD2 (5 bases). V lost 6 bases and J 2 bases, leaving 10 bases between the germline ends. CDR1 and CDR2 from the germline V gene are MNHEY and SVGAGI. The CDR3 loop spans 13 amino acids. CDR3 sequence reads: CASSTDLQETQYF. As DNA, the CDR3 is TGTGCCAGCAGCACGGACTTACAAGAGACCCAGTACTTC.

The sample holds a few counts of this clone. The chain couples TRBV11-2 to TRBJ2-7; TRBD2 matches at 11 bases. Germline CDR1 is SGHAT and CDR2 is FQNNGV. This CDR3 has 17 amino acids. Trimming cost V 2 bases and J 3 bases; bases outside gene matches: 9. The CDR3 nucleotides read TGTGCCAGCAGCTTACTAGCGGGAGGATGGGGCTTCTACGAGCAGTACTTC. Its protein product is CASSLLAGGWGFYEQYF.

The genes are TRBV6-5 and TRBJ1-3; D is possibly TRBD1 (6 bases). V was shortened by 4 bases and J by 0 bases, with 13 bases between the two germline ends. CDR3 length: 16 amino acids. CDR1 and CDR2 from the germline V gene are MNHEY and SVGAGI. CDR3 protein: CASSSTGLYSGNTIYF. CDR3 DNA sequence: TGTGCCAGCAGTTCGACAGGCCTGTACTCTGGAAACACCATATATTTT.

This chain's CDR3 is CASSERTVFYGELFF. The CDR3 region has the DNA TGTGCCAGCAGTGAGCGGACAGTCTTTTACGGGGAGCTGTTTTTT. The chain couples TRBV2 to TRBJ2-2; D is possibly TRBD1 (6 bases). The germline gives CDR1 SNHLY, CDR2 FYNNEI. The ends were cut back, 3 bases at V and 7 bases at J, with 15 bases in the middle. The CDR3 is made up of 15 amino acids.

J is TRBJ1-1 and V is TRBV19, with TRBD1 matching over 9 bases. V trimming: 4 bases; J trimming: 8 bases; junction bases outside the gene matches: 8. This CDR3 is 14 amino acids long. The V gene's germline CDR1 is LNHDA and CDR2 SQIVND (reference sequence). The CDR3 DNA follows: TGTGCCAGTAGTAGGACAGGGGAAGGTGCGGAAGCTTTCTTT. Its translation is CASSRTGEGAEAFF.

This clone was observed a few times. The CDR3 nucleotides are TGTGCCAGCAGACCACCAGCGGGAGCCTACGAGCAGTACTTC. The encoded protein is CASRPPAGAYEQYF. V and J are TRBV6-5 and TRBJ2-7; 8 bases are a match to TRBD2. CDR1 and CDR2 from the germline V gene are MNHEY and SVGAGI. J was trimmed by 2 bases and V by 6 bases; bases with no gene match: 6. This CDR3 comprises 14 residues.

This clone showed up just a few times. The J gene is TRBJ2-1, the V gene TRBV4-3; D might be TRBD1 (5 bases). The V end was cut by 0 bases, the J end by 8 bases, with 14 bases between. Germline V gene sequence: CDR1 LGHNA, CDR2 YSLEER. The CDR3 length is 15 residues. The CDR3 is CASSQDGAQGDEQFF. The CDR3 DNA reads TGCGCCAGCAGCCAAGATGGGGCGCAGGGCGATGAGCAGTTCTTC.

This clone was seen a few times. This rearrangement joins TRBV6-1 to TRBJ2-1; 8 nucleotides align to TRBD1. Germline V gives CDR1 MNHNS, CDR2 SASEGT. The J segment lost 4 bases and the V segment lost 4 bases, leaving 3 bases of the junction unmatched. The CDR3 has 14 amino acids. The CDR3 sequence: CASSGDRTYNEQFF. The CDR3 DNA sequence: TGTGCCAGCAGTGGGGACAGGACTTACAATGAGCAGTTCTTC.

This clone was observed once. The chain carries TRBV19 and TRBJ1-2; possible D gene TRBD1, 6 bases. Looked up from germline, CDR1 is LNHDA and CDR2 is SQIVND (reference sequence). This CDR3 contains 15 residues. Trimming took 3 bases from V and 8 from J, leaving 19 bases between them. The CDR3 sequence is CASSISLWTAEGYTF. CDR3 nucleotides: TGTGCCAGTAGTATCTCCCTATGGACAGCCGAAGGCTACACCTTC.

The V and J genes are TRBV5-1 and TRBJ1-4; 8 nucleotides align to TRBD1. The CDR3 loop spans 19 amino acids. Germline assignment: CDR1 SGHRS and CDR2 YFSETQ. V gave up 5 bases and J gave up 0 bases; unmatched junction bases: 15. The chain's CDR3 is CASRRVAGGGTATNEKLFF. The CDR3 nucleotides read TGCGCCAGCAGACGGGTGGCAGGGGGCGGTACAGCAACTAATGAAAAACTGTTTTTT.

This chain uses TRBV7-9 with TRBJ2-1; 7 nucleotides agree with TRBD2. This CDR3 is 15 amino acids long. CDR1 is SEHNR and CDR2 is FQNEAQ in the germline V gene (reference sequence). Trimming removed 1 base from V and 4 bases from J; junction bases left unmatched: 4. This CDR3 is CASSLGPGGYNEQFF. The CDR3 DNA reads as TGTGCCAGCAGCTTAGGTCCGGGGGGATACAATGAGCAGTTCTTC.

This clone was picked up a small number of times. This chain links TRBV18 with TRBJ1-3; D is possibly TRBD1 (5 bases). CDR1 KGHSH and CDR2 LQKENI come from the germline V gene. CDR3 size: 17 residues. V was trimmed by 3 bases and J by 1 base, leaving 16 bases between them. CDR3 loop: CASSPLKGRTSGNTIYF. CDR3 DNA: TGTGCCAGCTCACCTCTCAAGGGCCGGACATCTGGAAACACCATATATTTT.

CDR3 nucleotides: TGTGCCTCAGGGCAGGGACTATTAAACACCGGGGAGCTGTTTTTT. It codes for CASGQGLLNTGELFF. J is TRBJ2-2 and V is TRBV15; the match to TRBD2 covers 7 bases. The CDR3 is made up of 15 amino acids. The V segment lost 11 bases and the J segment 2 bases; nucleotides outside the gene matches: 11. CDR1 LNHNV and CDR2 YYDKDF come from the germline V gene (reference sequence).

The chain has TRBV11-2 and TRBJ2-7, with D possibly matching TRBD1 (5 bases). This CDR3 region has 15 residues. Germline assignment: CDR1 SGHAT and CDR2 FQNNGV. Trimming stripped 3 bases from V and 0 bases from J, with 12 bases between. The DNA of the CDR3 is TGTGCCAGCAGCTTTTCCTTGGGGCTCTCCTACGAGCAGTACTTC. This codes for CASSFSLGLSYEQYF.